Listed below are T cell receptor beta chains from one sample, sequenced in a study of immune evolution from preneoplasia to lung adenocarcinoma. Sequenced by immunoSEQ multiplex PCR; TCRdb stores in-frame clones only, minus some. The sample lists several thousand clones; approximately 79% were seen once. Sequencing was carried out using FFPE adjacent normal lung tissue. These TCRs come from a person between 60 and 79 years old with lung adenocarcinoma. The CDR3 runs from the conserved cysteine through the conserved F or W.

>14|TRBV2|TRBJ1-1
CASGAVSGNTEAFF
>16|TRBV11-2|TRBJ2-5
CASRVNSQGVQETQYF
>17|TRBV19|TRBJ2-6
CASSKSWTYSGANVLTF
>15|TRBV5-1|TRBJ2-2
CASAGQGAHTGELFF
>13|TRBV30|TRBJ1-2
CAWSRVEEYGYTF
>13|TRBV7-9|TRBJ2-5
CASSFTGPETQYF
>12|TRBV29-1|TRBJ1-1
CRATRGEAEAFF
>17|TRBV2|NA
CASSTKLAGLDHYEQYF
>13|TRBV10-1|TRBJ2-7
CASSESRGSEQYF
>15|TRBV6-6|TRBJ2-7
CASSYSGVGAYEQYF
>15|TRBV9|TRBJ2-2
CASSDTGGNTGELFF
>14|TRBV2|TRBJ2-5
CASTPPGQGQTQYF
>17|TRBV9|TRBJ2-6
CASSKGTPGSGANVLTF
>13|TRBV29-1|TRBJ1-4
CSVEVQGNEKLFF
>14|TRBV5-6|TRBJ1-4
CASSLLRNNEKLFF